This is a list of T cell receptor beta chains from one sample in a study of T cell responses to AZD1222 COVID-19 vaccine. The data were produced by immunoSEQ multiplex PCR, yet TCRdb's version contains in-frame clones alone and is incomplete. The sample yields over 85,000 clones, approximately 94% seen once. The sample here was peripheral blood, taken 28 days after the second AZD1222 dose. These receptors all come from an adult who received the AZD1222 COVID-19 vaccine. Both conserved end residues are part of each CDR3. D genes are given only for firm matches. Part of the rows lack a size; the others show once, few, many or a class for expanded clones.

TRBJ1-1,13,.,.,TRBV5-6,CASTNGGYTEAFF,TGTGCCAGCACTAACGGGGGATACACTGAAGCTTTCTTT
TRBJ1-1,12,.,.,TRBV20-1,CSASPREPEAFF,TGCAGTGCTAGTCCCAGGGAACCTGAAGCTTTCTTT
TRBJ1-1,15,.,.,TRBV19,CASSMGTEMNTEAFF,TGTGCCAGTAGTATGGGGACTGAAATGAACACTGAAGCTTTCTTT
TRBJ1-2,15,TRBD1,few,TRBV29-1,CSVGGTGGRIGGYTF,TGCAGCGTTGGAGGCACAGGGGGCCGGATTGGTGGCTACACCTTC
TRBJ1-2,14,TRBD1,.,TRBV5-1,CASSSGGQNYGYTF,TGCGCCAGCAGCTCCGGGGGACAGAACTATGGCTACACCTTC
TRBJ1-4,16,TRBD1,.,TRBV5-1,CASSMRTGLFGEKLFF,TGCGCCAGTAGCATGAGGACAGGATTATTTGGTGAAAAACTGTTTTTT
TRBJ1-2,14,TRBD1,.,TRBV25-1,CASSEGQSNYGYTF,TGTGCCAGCAGTGAGGGACAGTCTAACTATGGCTACACCTTC
TRBJ2-1,15,.,.,TRBV9,CASSVVAASYNEQFF,TGTGCCAGCAGCGTAGTAGCGGCCTCCTACAATGAGCAGTTCTTC
TRBJ1-1,14,.,.,TRBV12-5,CASGVDSGNTEAFF,TGTGCTAGTGGTGTGGACAGTGGGAACACTGAAGCTTTCTTT
TRBJ1-5,16,TRBD1,.,TRBV10-2,CASSDWGQGVWQPQHF,TGCGCCAGCAGTGATTGGGGACAGGGGGTCTGGCAGCCCCAGCATTTT
TRBJ1-5,13,.,.,TRBV6-1,CASSEEHYQPQHF,TGTGCCAGCAGTGAAGAACACTATCAGCCCCAGCATTTT
TRBJ2-7,15,TRBD2,once,TRBV6-5,CATTRGTSGSYEQYF,TGTGCCACCACCCGCGGGACTAGCGGTTCCTACGAGCAGTACTTC
TRBJ1-2,14,.,.,TRBV27,CASSLAWGSYGYTF,TGTGCCAGCAGTTTAGCGTGGGGCTCATATGGCTACACCTTC
TRBJ2-6,22,.,.,TRBV12-2,CASRLATPLVGAGVPGANVLTF,TGTGCAAGTCGCTTAGCGACCCCCCTAGTGGGAGCGGGAGTCCCTGGGGCCAACGTCCTGACTTTC
TRBJ1-2,16,TRBD1,once,TRBV7-9,CASSLGAGQGRYGYTF,TGTGCCAGCAGCTTAGGAGCGGGACAGGGCCGGTATGGCTACACCTTC
TRBJ2-3,14,.,.,TRBV4-1,CASSQGQDPDTQYF,TGCGCCAGCAGCCAAGGACAGGACCCAGATACGCAGTATTTT
TRBJ2-2,14,.,.,TRBV14,CASSRDWNTGELFF,TGTGCCAGCAGCCGAGACTGGAACACCGGGGAGCTGTTTTTT
TRBJ2-5,14,TRBD2,.,TRBV9,CASSLGTSGETQYF,TGTGCCAGCAGCTTAGGAACTAGCGGGGAGACCCAGTACTTC
TRBJ2-1,16,TRBD2,.,TRBV5-1,CASRFGLAVVYNEQFF,TGCGCCAGCAGATTTGGACTAGCCGTGGTGTACAATGAGCAGTTCTTC
TRBJ1-1,12,.,.,TRBV3-1/TRBV3-2,CASQRGGTEAFF,TGTGCCAGCCAAAGGGGGGGCACTGAAGCTTTCTTT
TRBJ1-6,14,.,.,TRBV25-1,CASSGPGQHSPLHF,TGTGCCAGCAGTGGCCCGGGCCAACATTCACCCCTCCACTTT
TRBJ2-3,14,TRBD1,.,TRBV2,CASSGDRATDTQYF,TGTGCCAGCAGCGGGGACAGGGCGACAGATACGCAGTATTTT
TRBJ2-7,17,.,.,TRBV7-8,CASSLIPSGWGSYEQYF,TGTGCCAGCAGCTTAATCCCCTCGGGATGGGGCTCCTACGAGCAGTACTTC
TRBJ2-3,15,TRBD2,.,TRBV10-3,CAISTGLAGPDTQYF,TGTGCCATCAGTACGGGACTAGCGGGGCCGGATACGCAGTATTTT
TRBJ1-6,13,.,.,TRBV27,CASSLYLLSPLHF,TGTGCCAGCAGTTTATATTTATTGTCACCCCTCCACTTT
TRBJ1-2,13,.,once,TRBV18,CASSLQGYYGYTF,TGTGCCAGCTCACTACAGGGCTACTATGGCTACACCTTC
TRBJ1-3,14,.,.,TRBV10-1,CASSSGGSGNTIYF,TGCGCCAGCAGTTCGGGGGGCTCTGGAAACACCATATATTTT
TRBJ2-5,13,.,.,TRBV9,CASSVRSRETQYF,TGTGCCAGCAGCGTACGTAGCAGGGAGACCCAGTACTTC
TRBJ1-1,13,TRBD1,.,TRBV5-1,CASLGQENTEAFF,TGCGCCAGCCTGGGACAGGAGAACACTGAAGCTTTCTTT
TRBJ1-2,14,.,.,TRBV19,CASSIDQGYYGYTF,TGTGCCAGTAGTATAGATCAGGGATACTATGGCTACACCTTC
TRBJ1-2,13,.,.,TRBV14,CASSLRAGDGYTF,TGTGCCAGCAGCCTCCGGGCAGGGGATGGCTACACCTTC
TRBJ2-3,16,.,.,TRBV5-4,CASSLFLGDFTDTQYF,TGTGCCAGCAGCTTGTTCTTAGGAGACTTCACAGATACGCAGTATTTT
TRBJ1-2,10,.,.,TRBV30,CAWQRYGYTF,TGTGCCTGGCAGAGATATGGCTACACCTTC
TRBJ2-5,15,TRBD2,once,TRBV28,CASSYPGLAGETQYF,TGTGCCAGCAGTTATCCGGGACTAGCCGGGGAGACCCAGTACTTC
TRBJ1-4,14,.,.,TRBV18,CASRMTVMNEKLFF,TGTGCCAGCCGGATGACAGTGATGAATGAAAAACTGTTTTTT
TRBJ2-7,16,TRBD2,.,TRBV11-2,CASSLDPSGRRYEQYF,TGTGCCAGCAGCTTAGACCCTAGCGGGAGGAGATACGAGCAGTACTTC
TRBJ1-6,14,.,.,TRBV27,CASSSEGYNSPLHF,TGTGCCAGCAGTTCTGAGGGATATAATTCACCCCTCCACTTT
TRBJ2-1,15,TRBD1,.,TRBV5-8,CASSLSGQSYNEQFF,TGTGCCAGCAGCTTGTCGGGACAGTCCTACAATGAGCAGTTCTTC
TRBJ2-7,15,.,once,TRBV18,CASSPPSNIGNEQYF,TGTGCCAGCTCACCACCCAGCAATATCGGGAACGAGCAGTACTTC
TRBJ2-7,15,.,.,TRBV7-2,CASSLESIGSYEQYF,TGTGCCAGCAGCTTAGAAAGTATAGGCTCCTACGAGCAGTACTTC
TRBJ2-1,13,.,once,TRBV27,CASSLSPYNEQFF,TGTGCCAGCAGTTTATCCCCCTACAATGAGCAGTTCTTC
TRBJ2-2,17,TRBD1,.,TRBV7-9,CASSSAWGQGNTGELFF,TGTGCCAGCAGCTCGGCGTGGGGACAGGGGAACACCGGGGAGCTGTTTTTT
TRBJ1-1,15,.,once,TRBV5-1,CASSFSEYGNTEAFF,TGCGCCAGCAGCTTCTCCGAGTACGGGAACACTGAAGCTTTCTTT
TRBJ2-3,14,TRBD2,.,TRBV27,CASSRTSGTDTQYF,TGTGCCAGCAGCCGGACTAGCGGCACAGATACGCAGTATTTT
TRBJ2-1,15,TRBD2,.,TRBV5-8,CASSLRLAPGQEQFF,TGTGCCAGCAGCTTGAGACTAGCGCCAGGTCAGGAGCAGTTCTTC
TRBJ1-1,17,.,.,TRBV4-1,CASSQDGAGQPNTEAFF,TGCGCCAGCAGCCAAGATGGGGCCGGACAGCCAAACACTGAAGCTTTCTTT
TRBJ1-1,14,.,.,TRBV11-2,CASSLLLRGTEAFF,TGTGCCAGCAGCTTACTTTTGAGAGGCACTGAAGCTTTCTTT
TRBJ1-2,13,TRBD1,.,TRBV6-5,CASSLTGTYGYTF,TGTGCCAGCAGTCTGACAGGGACCTATGGCTACACCTTC
TRBJ1-2,12,.,.,TRBV28,CASRDRSYGYTF,TGTGCCAGCCGTGACAGGTCCTATGGCTACACCTTC
TRBJ2-1,14,.,.,TRBV25-1,CASEYGGSYNEQFF,TGTGCCAGCGAGTACGGGGGCTCCTACAATGAGCAGTTCTTC